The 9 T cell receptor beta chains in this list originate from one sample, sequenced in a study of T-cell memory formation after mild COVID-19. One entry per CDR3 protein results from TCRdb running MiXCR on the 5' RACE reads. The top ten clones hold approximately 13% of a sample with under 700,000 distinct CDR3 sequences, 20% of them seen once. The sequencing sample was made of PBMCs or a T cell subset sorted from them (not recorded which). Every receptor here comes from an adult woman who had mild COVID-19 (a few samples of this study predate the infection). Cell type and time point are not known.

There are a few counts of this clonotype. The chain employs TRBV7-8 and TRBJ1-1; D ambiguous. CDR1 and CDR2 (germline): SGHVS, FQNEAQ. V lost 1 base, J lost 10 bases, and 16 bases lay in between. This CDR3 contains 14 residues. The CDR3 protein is CASSLGSKGGVAFF. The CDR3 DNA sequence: TGTGCCAGCAGCTTAGGGTCAAAGGGCGGGGTAGCTTTCTTT.

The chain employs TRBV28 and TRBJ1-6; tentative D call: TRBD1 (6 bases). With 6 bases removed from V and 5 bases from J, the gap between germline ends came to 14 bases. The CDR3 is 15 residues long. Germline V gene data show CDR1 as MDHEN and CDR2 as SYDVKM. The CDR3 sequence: CASSTPRTDNSPLHF. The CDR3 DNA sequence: TGTGCCAGCAGCACCCCGAGGACAGATAATTCACCCCTCCACTTT.

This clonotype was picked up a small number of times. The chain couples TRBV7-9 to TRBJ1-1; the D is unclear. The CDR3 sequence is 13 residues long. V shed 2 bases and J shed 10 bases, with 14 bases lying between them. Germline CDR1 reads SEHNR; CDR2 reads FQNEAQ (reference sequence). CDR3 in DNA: TGTGCCAGCAGCTTAACTGGGTGGCCTGTAGCTTTCTTT. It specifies CASSLTGWPVAFF.

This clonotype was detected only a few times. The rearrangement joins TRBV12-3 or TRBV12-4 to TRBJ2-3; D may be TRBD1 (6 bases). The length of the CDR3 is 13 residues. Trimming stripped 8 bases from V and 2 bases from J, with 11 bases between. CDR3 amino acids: CASGRQDTDTQYF. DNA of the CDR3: TGTGCCAGCGGCCGACAGGACACAGATACGCAGTATTTT.

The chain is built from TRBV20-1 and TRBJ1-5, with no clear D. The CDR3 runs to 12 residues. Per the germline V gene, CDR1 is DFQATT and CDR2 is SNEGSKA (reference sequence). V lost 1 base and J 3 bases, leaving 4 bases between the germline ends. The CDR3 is CSARVFNQPQHF. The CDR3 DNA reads TGCAGTGCTAGAGTATTCAATCAGCCCCAGCATTTT.

CDR3 region: CSARDRRGSANTGELFF. The CDR3 nucleotides read TGCAGTGCTAGAGATAGGAGGGGTTCAGCGAACACCGGGGAGCTGTTTTTT. V and J are TRBV20-1 and TRBJ2-2; possibly TRBD2 for D (6 bases). This CDR3 comprises 17 residues. V lost 0 bases and J lost 0, with 14 bases in between. Germline V gene sequence: CDR1 DFQATT, CDR2 SNEGSKA (reference sequence).

CDR3 loop: CASSLGEAGWETQYF. The DNA for the CDR3 is TGTGCCAGCAGCCTTGGGGAAGCGGGCTGGGAGACCCAGTACTTC. The chain is built from TRBV7-9 and TRBJ2-5; D might be TRBD2 (6 bases). This CDR3 has 15 residues. V was clipped by 5 bases and J by 5 bases, with 18 bases between them. Germline CDR1 reads SEHNR; CDR2 reads FQNEAQ (reference sequence).

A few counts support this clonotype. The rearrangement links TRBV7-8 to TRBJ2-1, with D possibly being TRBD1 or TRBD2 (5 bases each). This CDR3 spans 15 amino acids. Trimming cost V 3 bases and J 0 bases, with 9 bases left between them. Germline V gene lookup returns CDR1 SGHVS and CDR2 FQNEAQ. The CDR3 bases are TGTGCCAGCAGCTTCAGGGAGAGCTCCTACAATGAGCAGTTCTTC. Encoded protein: CASSFRESSYNEQFF.

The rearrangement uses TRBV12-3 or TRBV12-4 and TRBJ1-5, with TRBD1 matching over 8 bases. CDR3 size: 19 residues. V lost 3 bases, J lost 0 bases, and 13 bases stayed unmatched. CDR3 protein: CASSFRGPLSLYSNQPQHF. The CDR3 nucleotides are TGTGCCAGCAGTTTCAGGGGGCCTCTTAGTCTTTATAGCAATCAGCCCCAGCATTTT.